This T cell receptor beta chain originates from a study of T cells in Graves' hyperthyroidism and ophthalmopathy. In the study overall: Before treatment of any kind, peripheral blood was taken at initial diagnosis.

This CDR3 region has 14 residues. J lost 2 bases, V lost 4 bases, and 2 bases had no gene match. Germline lookup yields CDR1 SEHNR and CDR2 FQNEAQ (reference sequence). RNA transcripts provided the source from which TCR beta CDR3 regions were amplified. The HTBI primer set was used in a first-round RT-PCR of the TCR CDR3. TCRdb reprocessed the multiplex PCR reads via MiXCR and lists one record per CDR3 protein. The table records about 520,000 distinct CDR3 sequences, less than 25% of them present only once. The source of the PBMCs was over 8.5 ml of fresh peripheral blood. The receptor was isolated from a man younger than 35 with Graves' hyperthyroidism. Sequences were obtained from blood. The genes are TRBV7-9 and TRBJ2-7; TRBD1 matches 10 bases. The CDR3 region has the DNA TGTGCCAGCAGCTGGGGACAGGGGACCTACGAGCAGTACTTC. Its protein product is CASSWGQGTYEQYF.